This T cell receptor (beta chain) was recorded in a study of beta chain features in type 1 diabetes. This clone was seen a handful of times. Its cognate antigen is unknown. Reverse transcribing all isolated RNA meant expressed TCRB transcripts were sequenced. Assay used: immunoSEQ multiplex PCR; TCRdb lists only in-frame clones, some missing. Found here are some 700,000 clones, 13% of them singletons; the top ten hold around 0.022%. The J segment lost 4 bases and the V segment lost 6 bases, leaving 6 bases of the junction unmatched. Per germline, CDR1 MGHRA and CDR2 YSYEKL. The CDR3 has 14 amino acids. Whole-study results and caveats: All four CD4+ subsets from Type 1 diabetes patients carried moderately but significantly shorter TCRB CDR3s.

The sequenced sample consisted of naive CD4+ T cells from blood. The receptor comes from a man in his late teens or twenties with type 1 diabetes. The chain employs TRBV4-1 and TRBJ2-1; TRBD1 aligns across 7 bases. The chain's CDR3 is CASRGGQKYNEQFF. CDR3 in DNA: TGCGCCAGCAGAGGGGGACAGAAATACAATGAGCAGTTCTTC.